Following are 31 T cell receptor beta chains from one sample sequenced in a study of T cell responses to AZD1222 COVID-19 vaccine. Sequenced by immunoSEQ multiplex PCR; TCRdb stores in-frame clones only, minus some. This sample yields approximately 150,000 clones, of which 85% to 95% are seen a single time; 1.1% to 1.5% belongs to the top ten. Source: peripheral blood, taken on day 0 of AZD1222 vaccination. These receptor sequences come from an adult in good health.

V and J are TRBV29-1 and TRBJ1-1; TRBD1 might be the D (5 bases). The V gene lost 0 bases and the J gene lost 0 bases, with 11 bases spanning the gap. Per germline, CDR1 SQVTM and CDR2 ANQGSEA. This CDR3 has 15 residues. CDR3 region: CSVEDGGAMNTEAFF. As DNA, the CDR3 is TGCAGCGTTGAAGACGGCGGGGCTATGAACACTGAAGCTTTCTTT.

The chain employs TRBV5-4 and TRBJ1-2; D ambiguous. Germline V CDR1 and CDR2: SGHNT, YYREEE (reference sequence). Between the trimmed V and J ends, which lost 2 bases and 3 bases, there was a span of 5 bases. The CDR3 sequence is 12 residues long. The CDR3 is CASSFGDYGYTF. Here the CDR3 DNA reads TGTGCCAGCAGCTTTGGGGACTATGGCTACACCTTC.

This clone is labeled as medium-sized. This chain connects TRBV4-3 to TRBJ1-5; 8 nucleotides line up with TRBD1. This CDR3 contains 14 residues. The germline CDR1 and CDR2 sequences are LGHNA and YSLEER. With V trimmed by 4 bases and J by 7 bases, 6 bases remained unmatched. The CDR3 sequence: CASSPDRVPQPQHF. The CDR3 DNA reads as TGCGCCAGCAGCCCGGACAGGGTACCACAGCCCCAGCATTTT.

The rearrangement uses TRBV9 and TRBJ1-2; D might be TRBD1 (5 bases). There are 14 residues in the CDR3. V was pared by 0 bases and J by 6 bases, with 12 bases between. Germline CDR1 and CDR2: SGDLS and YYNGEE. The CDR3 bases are TGTGCCAGCAGCGTAGCACCGCGGGACGATGGCTACACCTTC. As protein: CASSVAPRDDGYTF.

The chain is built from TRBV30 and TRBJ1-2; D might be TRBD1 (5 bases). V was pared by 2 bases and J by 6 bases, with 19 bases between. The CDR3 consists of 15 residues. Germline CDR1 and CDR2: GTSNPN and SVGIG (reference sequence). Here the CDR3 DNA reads TGTGCCTGGAGTTCTCTTCGGGGGAGGGGCGATGGCTACACCTTC. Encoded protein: CAWSSLRGRGDGYTF.

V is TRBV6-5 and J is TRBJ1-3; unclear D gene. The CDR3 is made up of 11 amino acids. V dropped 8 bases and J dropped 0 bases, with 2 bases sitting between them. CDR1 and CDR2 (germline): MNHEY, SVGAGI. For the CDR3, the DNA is TGTGCCAGCGTCTCTGGAAACACCATATATTTT. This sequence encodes CASVSGNTIYF.

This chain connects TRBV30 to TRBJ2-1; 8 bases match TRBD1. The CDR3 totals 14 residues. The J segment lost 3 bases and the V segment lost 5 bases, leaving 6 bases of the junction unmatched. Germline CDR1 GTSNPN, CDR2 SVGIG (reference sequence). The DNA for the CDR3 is TGTGCCTGGTCAAAACAGGGGGGCTACAATGAGCAGTTCTTC. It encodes CAWSKQGGYNEQFF.

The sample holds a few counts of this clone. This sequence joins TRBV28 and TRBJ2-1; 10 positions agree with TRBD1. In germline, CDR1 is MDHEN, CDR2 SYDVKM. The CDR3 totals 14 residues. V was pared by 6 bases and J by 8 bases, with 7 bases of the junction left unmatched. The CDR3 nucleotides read TGTGCCAGCAGCGGGACAGGGGAGGTGCATGAGCAGTTCTTC. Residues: CASSGTGEVHEQFF.

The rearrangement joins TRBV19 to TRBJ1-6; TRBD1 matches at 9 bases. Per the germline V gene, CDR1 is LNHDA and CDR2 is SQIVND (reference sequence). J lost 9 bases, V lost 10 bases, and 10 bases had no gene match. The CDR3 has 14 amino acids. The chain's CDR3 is CATAYGTGSSPLHF. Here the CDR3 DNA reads TGTGCCACCGCCTACGGGACAGGGAGTTCACCCCTCCACTTT.

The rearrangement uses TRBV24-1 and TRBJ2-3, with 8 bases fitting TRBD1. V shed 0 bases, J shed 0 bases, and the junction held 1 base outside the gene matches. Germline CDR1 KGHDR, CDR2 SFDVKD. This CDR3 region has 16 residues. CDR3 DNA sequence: TGTGCCACCAGTGATTTGACAGGGGGTAGCACAGATACGCAGTATTTT. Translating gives CATSDLTGGSTDTQYF.

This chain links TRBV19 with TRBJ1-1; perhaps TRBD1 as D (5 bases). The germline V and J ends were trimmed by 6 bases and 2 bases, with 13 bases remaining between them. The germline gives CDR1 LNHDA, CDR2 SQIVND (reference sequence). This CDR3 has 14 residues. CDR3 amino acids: CASSQQDINTEAFF. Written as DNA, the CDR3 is TGTGCCAGTAGCCAACAGGATATAAACACTGAAGCTTTCTTT. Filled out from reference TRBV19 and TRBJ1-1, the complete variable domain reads DGGITQSPKYLFRKEGQNVTLSCEQNLNHDAMYWYRQDPGQGLRLIYYSQIVNDFQKGDIAEGYSVSREKKESFPLTVTSAQKNPTAFYLCASSQQDINTEAFFGQGTRLTVV.

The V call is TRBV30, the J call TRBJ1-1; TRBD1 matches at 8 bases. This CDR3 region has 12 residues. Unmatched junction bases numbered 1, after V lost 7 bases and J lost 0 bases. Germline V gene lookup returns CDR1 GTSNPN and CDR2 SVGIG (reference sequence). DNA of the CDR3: TGTGCCTCGGGACAGGTGAACACTGAAGCTTTCTTT. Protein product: CASGQVNTEAFF.

The CDR3 here is CASSLDRVQPQHF. For the CDR3, the DNA is TGTGCCAGCAGCTTAGACAGGGTGCAGCCCCAGCATTTT. The rearrangement joins TRBV7-2 to TRBJ1-5; TRBD1 is a possible D gene (6 bases). The CDR3 consists of 13 residues. The V gene lost 1 base and the J gene lost 7 bases, with 8 bases spanning the gap. Per the germline V gene, CDR1 is SGHTA and CDR2 is FQGNSA.

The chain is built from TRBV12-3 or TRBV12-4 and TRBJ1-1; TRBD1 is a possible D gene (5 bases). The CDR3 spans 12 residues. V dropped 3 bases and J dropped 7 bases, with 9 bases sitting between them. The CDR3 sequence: CASSFGDYEAFF. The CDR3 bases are TGTGCCAGCAGTTTCGGGGACTATGAAGCTTTCTTT.

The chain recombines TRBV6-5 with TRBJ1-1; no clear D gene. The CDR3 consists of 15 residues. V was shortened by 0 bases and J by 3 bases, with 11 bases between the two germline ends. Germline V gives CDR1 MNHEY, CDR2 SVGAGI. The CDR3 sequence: CASSYSASTDTEAFF. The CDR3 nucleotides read TGTGCCAGCAGTTACTCGGCCTCCACGGACACTGAAGCTTTCTTT.

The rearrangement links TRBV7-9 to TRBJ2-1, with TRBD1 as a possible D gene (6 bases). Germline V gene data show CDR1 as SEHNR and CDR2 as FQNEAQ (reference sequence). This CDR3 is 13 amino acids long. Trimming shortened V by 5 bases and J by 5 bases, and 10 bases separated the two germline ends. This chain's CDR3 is CASSRDINNEQFF. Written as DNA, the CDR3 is TGTGCCAGCAGCCGGGACATCAACAATGAGCAGTTCTTC. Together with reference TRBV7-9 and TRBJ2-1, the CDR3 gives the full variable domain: DTGVSQNPRHKITKRGQNVTFRCDPISEHNRLYWYRQTLGQGPEFLTYFQNEAQLEKSRLLSDRFSAERPKGSFSTLEIQRTEQGDSAMYLCASSRDINNEQFFGPGTRLTVL.

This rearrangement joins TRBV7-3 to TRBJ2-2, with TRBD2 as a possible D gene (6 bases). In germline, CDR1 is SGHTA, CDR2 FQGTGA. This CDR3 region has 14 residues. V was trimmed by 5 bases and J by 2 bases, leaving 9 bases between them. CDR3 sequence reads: CASSLGTNTGELFF. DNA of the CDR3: TGTGCCAGCAGCCTAGGGACTAACACCGGGGAGCTGTTTTTT.

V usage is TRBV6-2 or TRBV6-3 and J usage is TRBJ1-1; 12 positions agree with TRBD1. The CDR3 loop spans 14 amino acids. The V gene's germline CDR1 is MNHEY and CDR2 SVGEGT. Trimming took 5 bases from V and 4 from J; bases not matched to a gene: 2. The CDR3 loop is CASSGTGGSTEAFF. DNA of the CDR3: TGTGCCAGCAGTGGGACAGGGGGCTCCACTGAAGCTTTCTTT.

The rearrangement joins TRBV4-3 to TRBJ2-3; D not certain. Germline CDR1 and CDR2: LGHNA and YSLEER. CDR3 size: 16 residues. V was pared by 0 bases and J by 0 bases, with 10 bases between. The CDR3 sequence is CASSQEEPSSTDTQYF. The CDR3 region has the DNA TGCGCCAGCAGCCAAGAAGAGCCCTCGAGCACAGATACGCAGTATTTT.

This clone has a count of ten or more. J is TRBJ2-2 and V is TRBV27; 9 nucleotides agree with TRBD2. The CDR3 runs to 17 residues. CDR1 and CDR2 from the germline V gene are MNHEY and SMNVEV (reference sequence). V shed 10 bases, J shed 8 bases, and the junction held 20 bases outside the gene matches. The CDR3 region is CATQAVLALAGSGELFF. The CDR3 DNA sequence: TGTGCCACCCAGGCGGTTTTGGCGCTAGCGGGATCTGGGGAGCTGTTTTTT.

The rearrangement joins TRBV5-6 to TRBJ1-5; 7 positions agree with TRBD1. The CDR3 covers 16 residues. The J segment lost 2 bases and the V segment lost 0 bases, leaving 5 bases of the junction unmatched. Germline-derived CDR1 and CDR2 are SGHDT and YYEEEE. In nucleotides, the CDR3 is TGTGCCAGCAGCTTGGGGGCAGGGGGAGGCAATCAGCCCCAGCATTTT. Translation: CASSLGAGGGNQPQHF.

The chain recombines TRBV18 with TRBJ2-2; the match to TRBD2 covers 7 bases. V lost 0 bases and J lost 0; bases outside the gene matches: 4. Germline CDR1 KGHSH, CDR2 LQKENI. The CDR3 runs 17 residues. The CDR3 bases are TGTGCCAGCTCACCACCGGAGCGGGGTACGAACACCGGGGAGCTGTTTTTT. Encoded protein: CASSPPERGTNTGELFF.

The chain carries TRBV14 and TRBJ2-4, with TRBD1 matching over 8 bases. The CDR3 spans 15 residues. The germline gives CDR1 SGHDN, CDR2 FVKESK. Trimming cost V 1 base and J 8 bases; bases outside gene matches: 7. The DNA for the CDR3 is TGTGCCAGCAGCCAAGGGGGACAGGTAGTAGACATTCAGTACTTC. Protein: CASSQGGQVVDIQYF.

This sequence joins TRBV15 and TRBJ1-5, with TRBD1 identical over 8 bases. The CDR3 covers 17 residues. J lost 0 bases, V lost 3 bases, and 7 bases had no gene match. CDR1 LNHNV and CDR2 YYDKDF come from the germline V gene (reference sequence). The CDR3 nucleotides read TGTGCCACCAGCAGTTACCCGGACAGGGTTAGCAATCAGCCCCAGCATTTT. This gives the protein CATSSYPDRVSNQPQHF.

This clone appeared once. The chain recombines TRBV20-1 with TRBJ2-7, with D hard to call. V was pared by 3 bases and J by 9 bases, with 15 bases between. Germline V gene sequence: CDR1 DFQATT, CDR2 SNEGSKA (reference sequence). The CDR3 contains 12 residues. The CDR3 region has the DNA TGCAGTGCTAGTCGTCAGGAATCGATGCAGTACTTC. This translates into CSASRQESMQYF.

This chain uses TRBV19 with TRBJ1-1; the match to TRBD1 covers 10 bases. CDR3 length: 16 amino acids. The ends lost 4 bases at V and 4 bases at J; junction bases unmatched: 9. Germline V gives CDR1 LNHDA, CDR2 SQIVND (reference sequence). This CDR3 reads CASSTRQGARVTEAFF. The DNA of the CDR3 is TGTGCCAGTAGTACCCGACAGGGGGCTAGGGTCACTGAAGCTTTCTTT.

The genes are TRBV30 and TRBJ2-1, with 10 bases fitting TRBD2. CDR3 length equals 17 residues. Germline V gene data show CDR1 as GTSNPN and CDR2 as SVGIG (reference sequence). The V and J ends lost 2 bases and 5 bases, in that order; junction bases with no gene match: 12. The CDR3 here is CAWSSGLAGVINNEQFF. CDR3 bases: TGTGCCTGGAGTAGTGGGCTAGCGGGAGTAATAAACAATGAGCAGTTCTTC.

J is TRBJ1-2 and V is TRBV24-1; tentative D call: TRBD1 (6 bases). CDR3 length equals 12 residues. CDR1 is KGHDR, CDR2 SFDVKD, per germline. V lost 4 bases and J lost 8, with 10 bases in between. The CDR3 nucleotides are TGTGCCACCAGTGACTGGACAGAGGGCTACACCTTC. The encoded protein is CATSDWTEGYTF.

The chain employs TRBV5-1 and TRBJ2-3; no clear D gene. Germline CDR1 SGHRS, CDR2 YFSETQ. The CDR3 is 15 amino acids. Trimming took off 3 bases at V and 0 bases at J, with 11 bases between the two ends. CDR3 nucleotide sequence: TGCGCCAGCAGCTCCTCTGCATGGAGCACAGATACGCAGTATTTT. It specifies CASSSSAWSTDTQYF.

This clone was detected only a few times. CDR3 nucleotides: TGTGCCAGCAGCCTTGGACTAGCGGGGGGGTCCTACGAGCAGTACTTC. This codes for CASSLGLAGGSYEQYF. The chain employs TRBV3-1 (or the pseudogene TRBV3-2) and TRBJ2-7; TRBD2 agrees at 15 bases. V lost 4 bases, J lost 1 base, and 2 bases stayed unmatched. Germline values: CDR1 LGHDT, CDR2 YNNKEL (reference sequence). There are 16 residues in the CDR3.

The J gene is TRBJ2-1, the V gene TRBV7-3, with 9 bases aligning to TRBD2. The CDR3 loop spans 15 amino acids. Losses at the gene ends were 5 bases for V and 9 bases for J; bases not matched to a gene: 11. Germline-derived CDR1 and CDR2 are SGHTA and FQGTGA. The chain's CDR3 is CASSPGTSYSSEQFF. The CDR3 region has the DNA TGTGCCAGCAGCCCCGGGACTAGCTACTCGAGTGAGCAGTTCTTC.